The clone carrying this T cell receptor beta chain has only a few counts. The CDR3 covers 15 residues. V lost 1 base to trimming and J lost 3 bases, with 10 bases between them. Germline V CDR1 and CDR2: LGHNA, YSLEER. RNA transcripts gave rise to amplified TCR beta CDR3 regions. The TCR CDR3 first-round RT-PCR relied on the HTBI primer set. Each CDR3 protein gets one entry after TCRdb re-called the multiplex PCR reads with MiXCR. The sample holds hundreds of thousands of distinct CDR3 sequences, about a third seen once. This sample was taken from a study of T cells in Graves' hyperthyroidism and ophthalmopathy.

The receptor was derived from a woman in her forties with Graves' hyperthyroidism. The rearrangement uses TRBV4-3 and TRBJ1-5; D is unresolved. Material: blood. This chain's CDR3 is CASSQAHGNNQPQHF. The DNA for the CDR3 is TGCGCCAGCAGCCAAGCCCACGGGAACAATCAGCCCCAGCATTTT.